This T cell receptor (beta chain) comes out of a study of blood T cell repertoires in COVID-19. In the study overall: Recovery meant two consecutive negative NP/OP PCR tests, professional clearance, or resolved symptoms. The samples span acute and convalescent COVID-19 from the United States, Italy and Spain.

Grouping used clinical history reported by participants in a survey and questionnaire. The assay was immunoSEQ multiplex PCR, and TCRdb's table has in-frame clones only and misses some. The table has 250,000 to 300,000 clones, more than 75% seen once. This clone showed up just a few times. The V and J ends lost 5 bases and 6 bases, in that order; junction bases with no gene match: 18. CDR1 and CDR2 (germline): SGHNT, YENEEA. The CDR3 has 18 amino acids. The sequence came from an older woman in a cohort exposed to, infected with or recovered from COVID-19 (not recorded which). The rearrangement links TRBV11-3 to TRBJ1-4; TRBD1 agrees at 7 bases. The specimen was PBMCs or T cells enriched from blood (not recorded which). DNA for the CDR3: TGTGCCAGCAGCCTTCTCCATCAACAGGGGCCCAAGGATGAAAAACTGTTTTTT. Translation: CASSLLHQQGPKDEKLFF.